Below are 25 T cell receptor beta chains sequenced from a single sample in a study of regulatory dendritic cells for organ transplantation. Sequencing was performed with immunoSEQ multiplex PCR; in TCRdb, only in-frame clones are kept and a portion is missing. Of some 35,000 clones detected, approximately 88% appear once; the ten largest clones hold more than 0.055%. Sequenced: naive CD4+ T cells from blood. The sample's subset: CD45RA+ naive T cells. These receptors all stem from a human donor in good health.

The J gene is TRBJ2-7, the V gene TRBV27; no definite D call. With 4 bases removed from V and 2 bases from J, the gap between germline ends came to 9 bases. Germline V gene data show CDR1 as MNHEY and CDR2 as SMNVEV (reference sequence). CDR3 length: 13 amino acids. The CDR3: CASSSIPTYEQYF. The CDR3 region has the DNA TGTGCCAGCAGTTCAATACCCACCTACGAGCAGTACTTC.

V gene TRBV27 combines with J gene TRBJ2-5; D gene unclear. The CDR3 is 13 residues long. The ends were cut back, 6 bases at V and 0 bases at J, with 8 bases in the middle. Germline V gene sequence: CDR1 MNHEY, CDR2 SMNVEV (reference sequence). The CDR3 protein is CASSPDYQETQYF. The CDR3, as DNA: TGTGCCAGCAGCCCAGACTACCAAGAGACCCAGTACTTC.

CDR3 DNA sequence: TGTGCCAGCGGACAAACAGGGGTAAGCAATCAGCCCCAGCATTTT. It specifies CASGQTGVSNQPQHF. The chain carries TRBV7-2 and TRBJ1-5; the match to TRBD1 covers 7 bases. With 8 bases clipped from V and 1 base from J, the junction kept 8 bases outside the gene matches. CDR3 length: 15 amino acids. The germline V gene has CDR1 SGHTA and CDR2 FQGNSA.

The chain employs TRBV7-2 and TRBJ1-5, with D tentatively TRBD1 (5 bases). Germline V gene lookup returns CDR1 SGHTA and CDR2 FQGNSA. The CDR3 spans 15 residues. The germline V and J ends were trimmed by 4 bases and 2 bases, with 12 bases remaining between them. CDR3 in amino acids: CASSWGGLGNQPQHF. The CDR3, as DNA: TGTGCCAGCAGCTGGGGGGGTTTGGGCAATCAGCCCCAGCATTTT.

Here the CDR3 reads CASSEGLAGGIQETQYF. The CDR3, as DNA: TGTGCCAGCAGCGAAGGACTAGCGGGAGGGATCCAAGAGACCCAGTACTTC. V gene TRBV7-9 combines with J gene TRBJ2-5, with 15 positions matching TRBD2. The CDR3 length is 17 residues. Germline V gives CDR1 SEHNR, CDR2 FQNEAQ (reference sequence). The trim removed 5 bases at V and 1 base at J, leaving 5 bases unmatched.

The CDR3 DNA sequence: TGTGCCAGCAGCTCACAGGGGGCGGACACCGGGGAGCTGTTTTTT. Amino acid sequence: CASSSQGADTGELFF. The V call is TRBV6-6, the J call TRBJ2-2; 9 bases line up with TRBD1. V gave up 6 bases and J gave up 3 bases; unmatched junction bases: 5. Germline CDR1 and CDR2: MNHNY and SVGAGI (reference sequence). The CDR3 is 15 amino acids.

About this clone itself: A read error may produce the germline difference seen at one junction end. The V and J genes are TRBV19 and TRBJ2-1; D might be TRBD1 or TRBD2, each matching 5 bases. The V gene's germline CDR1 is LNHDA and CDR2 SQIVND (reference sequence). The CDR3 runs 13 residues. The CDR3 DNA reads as TGTGCCAGAACTTGTGGGACCTCAGCGGACGCGATCTTC. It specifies CARTCGTSADAIF.

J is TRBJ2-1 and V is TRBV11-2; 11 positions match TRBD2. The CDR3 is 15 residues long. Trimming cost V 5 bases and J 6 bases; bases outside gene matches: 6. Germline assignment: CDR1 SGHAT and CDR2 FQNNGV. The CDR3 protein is CASSKGGTSGNEQFF. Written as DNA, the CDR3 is TGTGCCAGCAGCAAGGGGGGGACTAGCGGCAATGAGCAGTTCTTC.

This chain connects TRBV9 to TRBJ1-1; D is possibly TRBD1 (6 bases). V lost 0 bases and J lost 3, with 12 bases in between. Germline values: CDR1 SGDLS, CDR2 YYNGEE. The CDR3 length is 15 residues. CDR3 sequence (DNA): TGTGCCAGCAGCGTAGTTACAGGGACCCACACTGAAGCTTTCTTT. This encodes CASSVVTGTHTEAFF. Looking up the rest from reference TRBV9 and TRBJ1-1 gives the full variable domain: DSGVTQTPKHLITATGQRVTLRCSPRSGDLSVYWYQQSLDQGLQFLIQYYNGEERAKGNILERFSAQQFPDLHSELNLSSLELGDSALYFCASSVVTGTHTEAFFGQGTRLTVV.

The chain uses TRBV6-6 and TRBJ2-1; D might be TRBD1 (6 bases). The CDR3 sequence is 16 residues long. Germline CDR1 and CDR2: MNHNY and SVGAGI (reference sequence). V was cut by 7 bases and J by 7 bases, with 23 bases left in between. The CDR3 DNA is TGTGCCAGCATCAAAATCGGGCAGGGGCCCGGAAATGAGCAGTTCTTC. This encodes CASIKIGQGPGNEQFF.

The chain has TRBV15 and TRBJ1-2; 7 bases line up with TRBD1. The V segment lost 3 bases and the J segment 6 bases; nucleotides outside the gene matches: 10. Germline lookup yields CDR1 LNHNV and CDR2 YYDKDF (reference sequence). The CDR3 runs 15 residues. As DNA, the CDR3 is TGTGCCACCAGCAGCGCTTCCAGGGGGGGTAATGGCTACACCTTC. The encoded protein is CATSSASRGGNGYTF.

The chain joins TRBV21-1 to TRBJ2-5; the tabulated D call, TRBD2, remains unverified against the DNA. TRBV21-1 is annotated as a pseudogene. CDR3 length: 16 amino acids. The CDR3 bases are TGTGCCAGCAGCAACACTAGCGGGGGTTGCCAAGAGACCCAGTACTTC. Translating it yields CASSNTSGGCQETQYF.

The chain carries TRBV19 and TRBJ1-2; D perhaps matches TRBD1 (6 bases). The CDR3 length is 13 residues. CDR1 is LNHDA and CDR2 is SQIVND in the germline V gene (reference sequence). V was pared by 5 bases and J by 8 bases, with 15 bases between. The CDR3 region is CASSRRQAEGYTF. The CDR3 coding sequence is TGTGCCAGTAGTCGCAGACAGGCGGAGGGCTACACCTTC.

CDR3 DNA sequence: TGTGCCAGCAGCTGGGACAGGGGAAAAGTCGGGGCCGGGGAGCTGTTTTTT. It yields the protein CASSWDRGKVGAGELFF. The chain recombines TRBV7-9 with TRBJ2-2; 10 bases fit TRBD1. Per the germline V gene, CDR1 is SEHNR and CDR2 is FQNEAQ (reference sequence). Trimming removed 4 bases from V and 6 bases from J; junction bases left unmatched: 11. This CDR3 comprises 17 residues.

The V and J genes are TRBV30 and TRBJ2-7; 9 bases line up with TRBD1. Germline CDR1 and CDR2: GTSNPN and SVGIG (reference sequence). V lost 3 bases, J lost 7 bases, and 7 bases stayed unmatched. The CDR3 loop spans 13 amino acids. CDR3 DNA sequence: TGTGCCTGGAGCCTTGCGGGACAGGGAGAGCAGTACTTC. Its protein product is CAWSLAGQGEQYF.

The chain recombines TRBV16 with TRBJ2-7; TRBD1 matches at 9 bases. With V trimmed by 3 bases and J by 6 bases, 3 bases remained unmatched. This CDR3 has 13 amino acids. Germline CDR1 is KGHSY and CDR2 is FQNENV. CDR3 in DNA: TGTGCCAGCAGCCAGGACAGGGGACGCGAGCAGTACTTC. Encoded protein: CASSQDRGREQYF.

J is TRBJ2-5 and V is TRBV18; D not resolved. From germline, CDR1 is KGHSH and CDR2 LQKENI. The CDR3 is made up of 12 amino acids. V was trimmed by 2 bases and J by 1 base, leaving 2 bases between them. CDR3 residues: CASSPVQETQYF. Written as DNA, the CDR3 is TGTGCCAGCTCACCAGTCCAAGAGACCCAGTACTTC.

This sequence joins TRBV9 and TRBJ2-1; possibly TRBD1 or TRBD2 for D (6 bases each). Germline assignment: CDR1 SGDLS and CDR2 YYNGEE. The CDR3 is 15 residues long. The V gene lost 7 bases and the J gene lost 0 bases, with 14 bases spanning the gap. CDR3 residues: CASQGGGGSYNEQFF. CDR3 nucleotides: TGTGCCAGCCAAGGGGGAGGTGGCTCCTACAATGAGCAGTTCTTC.

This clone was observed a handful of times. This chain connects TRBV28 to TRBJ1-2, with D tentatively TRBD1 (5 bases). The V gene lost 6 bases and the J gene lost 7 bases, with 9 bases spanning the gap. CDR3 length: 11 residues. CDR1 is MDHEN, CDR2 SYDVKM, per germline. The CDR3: CASRGDLGYTF. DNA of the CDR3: TGTGCCAGCAGAGGGGACCTTGGCTACACCTTC.

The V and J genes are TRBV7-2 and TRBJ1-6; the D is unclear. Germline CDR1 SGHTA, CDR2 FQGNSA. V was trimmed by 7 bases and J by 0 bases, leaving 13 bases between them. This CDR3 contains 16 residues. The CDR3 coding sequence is TGTGCCAGCAACTCCCGCGAGAGCTCCTATAATTCACCCCTCCACTTT. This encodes CASNSRESSYNSPLHF.

CDR3 amino acids: CATSRRTESYGYTF. In nucleotides, the CDR3 is TGTGCCACCAGCAGAAGGACAGAGAGCTATGGCTACACCTTC. V is TRBV15 and J is TRBJ1-2; D possibly corresponds to TRBD1 (6 bases). This CDR3 spans 14 amino acids. Germline V CDR1 and CDR2: LNHNV, YYDKDF (reference sequence). V was pared by 2 bases and J by 4 bases, with 11 bases between. Drawing the rest from reference TRBV15 and TRBJ1-2, the complete variable domain is DAMVIQNPRYQVTQFGKPVTLSCSQTLNHNVMYWYQQKSSQAPKLLFHYYDKDFNNEADTPDNFQSRRPNTSFCFLDIRSPGLGDTAMYLCATSRRTESYGYTFGSGTRLTVV.

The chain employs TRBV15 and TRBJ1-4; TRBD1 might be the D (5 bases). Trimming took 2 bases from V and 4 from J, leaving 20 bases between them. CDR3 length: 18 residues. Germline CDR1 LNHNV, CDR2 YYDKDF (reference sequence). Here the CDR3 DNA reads TGTGCCACCAGCAGATCCCTCGGGACCCAAGCCTATAATGAAAAACTGTTTTTT. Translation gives CATSRSLGTQAYNEKLFF.

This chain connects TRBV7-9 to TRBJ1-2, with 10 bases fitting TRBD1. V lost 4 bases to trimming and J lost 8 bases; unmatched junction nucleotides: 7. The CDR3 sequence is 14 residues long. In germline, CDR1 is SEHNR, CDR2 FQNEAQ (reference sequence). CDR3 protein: CASSSDRGPRGYTF. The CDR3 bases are TGTGCCAGCAGCTCCGACAGGGGGCCTCGGGGCTACACCTTC.

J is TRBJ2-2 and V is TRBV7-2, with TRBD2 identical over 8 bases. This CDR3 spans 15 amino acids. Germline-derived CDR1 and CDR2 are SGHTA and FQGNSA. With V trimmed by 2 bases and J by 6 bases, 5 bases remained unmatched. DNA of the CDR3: TGTGCCAGCAGCTTAATTTTACTAGCGGCCGGGGAGCTGTTTTTT. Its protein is CASSLILLAAGELFF.

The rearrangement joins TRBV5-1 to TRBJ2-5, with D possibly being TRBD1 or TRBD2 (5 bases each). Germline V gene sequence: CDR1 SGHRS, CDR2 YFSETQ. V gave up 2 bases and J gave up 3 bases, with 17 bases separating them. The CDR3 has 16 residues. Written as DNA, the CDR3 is TGCGCCAGCAGCTTTACCTCGGGACGGAGAGAAGAGACCCAGTACTTC. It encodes CASSFTSGRREETQYF.